This T cell receptor beta chain derives from a study of blood T cell repertoires in COVID-19. Overall study context: The study drew acute and convalescent COVID-19 samples from the United States, Italy and Spain.

In the study's own analysis: Reference gene primer amplification in the assay estimated nucleated cell counts. Libraries were prepared by immunoSEQ multiplex PCR; TCRdb keeps only in-frame clonotypes and omits some of them. The V and J calls and clone size come from that table; D and trimming were worked out from the DNA. This sample has 20,000 to 30,000 clones, with 80% to 90% found just once. The sequence was obtained from a human donor in a cohort sampled during active COVID-19. The sequencing sample was made of peripheral blood.

The CDR3 bases are TGTGCCAGCAGCCCACCCTCTAGCGGGAGAGGTGAGCAGTTCTTC. Its protein product is CASSPPSSGRGEQFF. The V and J genes are TRBV28 and TRBJ2-1; 10 bases match TRBD2. V lost 6 bases to trimming and J lost 9 bases; unmatched junction nucleotides: 11. This CDR3 region has 15 residues. Germline V gene lookup returns CDR1 MDHEN and CDR2 SYDVKM.